The 22 T cell receptor delta chains listed next were all sequenced from one sample in a study of gamma-delta T cells after stem cell transplantation. TCRdb made new clone calls on the RT-PCR reads using CATT. The data show approximately 4,200 delta-chain clones, 1.9% seen once. Sequencing was carried out using gamma-delta T cells. The origin of the receptors is a human donor. It is not recorded whose cells these are; they may come from a transplant donor.

This clone has more than one count but fewer than ten. Only one base separates this from a far larger clonotype, so it likely reflects a read error. Other DNA sequences from this sample encode an identical CDR3 as well. The chain joins TRDV2 to TRDJ1; TRDD3 matches 9 bases. Germline V CDR1 and CDR2: GEAIGNYY, EKD. The CDR3 length is 17 residues. With V trimmed by 7 bases and J by 0 bases, 14 bases remained unmatched. The CDR3 loop reads CACDGLGDLLNTDKLIF. The CDR3 DNA is TGTGCCTGCGACGGACTGGGGGACCTTCTTAACACCGATAAACTCATCTTT.

There are a few counts of this clone. A read error may be the cause here, since a much bigger clone is one base away. The sample carries other DNA sequences with the same CDR3. The chain combines TRDV2 with TRDJ1; 9 bases align to TRDD2. Germline lookup yields CDR1 GEAIGNYY and CDR2 EKD. Unmatched junction bases numbered 17, after V lost 0 bases and J lost 4 bases. This CDR3 is built from 19 residues. Here the CDR3 DNA reads TGTGCCTGTGACACCCACCTTCCTACAATCCGCGGGGACTACGATAAACTCATCTTT. Protein sequence: CACDTHLPTIRGDYDKLIF.

A few counts support this clone. The TCRdb protein, from a much larger clone, departs from this DNA's translation at residue 10, likely by read error; the protein shown derives from the DNA. The chain carries TRDV2 and TRDJ1; 10 bases are a match to TRDD3. The trim removed 3 bases at V and 0 bases at J, leaving 12 bases unmatched. Germline V gene sequence: CDR1 GEAIGNYY, CDR2 EKD. CDR3 size: 18 residues. CDR3 sequence reads: CACDAVLGDARDTDKLIF. The DNA for the CDR3 is TGTGCCTGTGACGCCGTACTGGGGGATGCGCGGGACACCGATAAACTCATCTTT.

Remarks on this clone: This likely traces to a read error, being one base from a far larger clone. Other DNA sequences from this sample encode an identical CDR3 as well. The V and J genes are TRDV2 and TRDJ1; 7 nucleotides match TRDD3. The CDR3 has 17 residues. The V gene's germline CDR1 is GEAIGNYY and CDR2 EKD. The CDR3 is CACDTVGDPEDTDKLIF. In DNA form, the CDR3 reads TGTGCCTGTGACACGGTGGGGGACCCCGAGGACACCGATAAGCTCATCTTT.

Judged by abundance, this clone is large. The same CDR3 arises from other DNA sequences in this sample as well. As DNA, the CDR3 is TGTGCCTGTGACACCGTTGGAGATATAGGGGAGTCACTCATCTTT. This translates into CACDTVGDIGESLIF. The V and J genes are TRDV2 and TRDJ1, with D tentatively TRDD3 (5 bases). V gave up 0 bases and J gave up 10 bases, with 20 bases separating them. The CDR3 covers 15 residues. CDR1 is GEAIGNYY, CDR2 EKD, per germline.

In its sample, this clone was seen many times. This is likely an artifact of a read error, given a far larger clone one base away. The chain carries TRDV2 and TRDJ3; 8 nucleotides agree with TRDD3. The germline V gene has CDR1 GEAIGNYY and CDR2 EKD. The CDR3 contains 22 residues. CDR3 bases: TGTGCCCGTGACACGGTTGAATATACTGGGGGTGCCGCGTCCTGGGACACCCGACAGATGTTTTTC. Protein sequence: CARDTVEYTGGAASWDTRQMFF.

This clone showed up many times. A far larger clone lies a single base away; this is likely a read error. This sample also contains other DNA sequences that code for the same CDR3. This chain connects TRDV2 to TRDJ3, with 8 bases that match TRDD3. The CDR3 has 22 amino acids. Germline V gives CDR1 GEAIGNYY, CDR2 EKD. Here the CDR3 reads CACDTVEYTGGAASWDTRQMFF. The CDR3 nucleotides read TGTGCCTGTGACACGGTTGAATATACTGGGGGTGCCGCGTCCTGGGACACCCGACAGATGTTCTTC.

This clone was counted a few times. This sample also contains other DNA sequences that code for the same CDR3. The chain recombines TRDV2 with TRDJ1, with TRDD3 matching 7 bases. Germline V CDR1 and CDR2: GEAIGNYY, EKD. The CDR3 length is 15 residues. With V trimmed by 1 base and J by 1 base, 5 bases remained unmatched. The CDR3 region is CACDTVGEPTDKLIF. CDR3 nucleotides: TGTGCCTGTGACACAGTGGGGGAGCCCACCGATAAACTCATCTTT.

This clone appeared many times. This likely traces to a read error, being one base from a far larger clone. The same CDR3 is also encoded by other DNA sequences in this sample. This chain uses TRDV2 with TRDJ3; 8 positions match TRDD3. The CDR3 runs to 19 residues. From germline, CDR1 is GEAIGNYY and CDR2 EKD. The chain's CDR3 is CACDTTGGYSSWDTRQMFF. For the CDR3, the DNA is TGTGCCTGTGACACCACTGGGGGCTATAGCTCCTGGGACACCCGGCAGATGTTTTTC.

This clone was picked up a small number of times. The protein TCRdb lists belongs to a much larger clone and differs from this DNA's translation at residue 14, which points to a read error; the protein shown is made from the DNA. V and J are TRDV2 and TRDJ1, with 11 nucleotides matching TRDD3. Germline V gene sequence: CDR1 GEAIGNYY, CDR2 EKD. The CDR3 is 18 residues long. CDR3 loop: CACDSVLGDKGDTGKLIF. The CDR3 DNA is TGTGCCTGTGACAGTGTACTGGGGGATAAGGGGGACACCGGTAAACTCATCTTT.

This clone is termed medium-sized. A far more abundant clone sits one base away, making this likely a read error. This CDR3 is also generated by other DNA sequences in the sample. This chain links TRDV2 with TRDJ1, with 8 bases aligning to TRDD3. From germline, CDR1 is GEAIGNYY and CDR2 EKD. This CDR3 comprises 16 residues. The CDR3 reads CACDTMAGGPTDKLIF. In DNA, the CDR3 is TGTGCCTGCGACACAATGGCTGGGGGACCCACCGATAAACTCATCTTT.

The rearrangement uses TRDV2 and TRDJ1, with TRDD3 identical over 8 bases. Per germline, CDR1 GEAIGNYY and CDR2 EKD. The CDR3 contains 17 residues. The ends lost 1 base at V and 0 bases at J; junction bases unmatched: 9. The CDR3: CACDTWGILPNTDKLIF. The CDR3 nucleotides are TGTGCCTGTGACACTTGGGGGATCCTACCTAACACCGATAAACTCATCTTT.

This clone was recorded a few times. For this DNA, TCRdb reports the protein of a much larger clone, which diverges at residue 15, most likely from a read error; the protein presented here is translated directly from the DNA. The CDR3 region has the DNA TGTGCCTGTGAACCTCTAACCTTACTGGGGATCCACACCGATAACCTCATCTTT. Protein sequence: CACEPLTLLGIHTDNLIF. The V gene is TRDV2, the J gene TRDJ1, with 7 bases that match TRDD3. The CDR3 sequence is 18 residues long. The V gene's germline CDR1 is GEAIGNYY and CDR2 EKD.

A note on this clone: This sequence is one base from a far larger clone and is likely a read error. The sample has other DNA sequences that encode this CDR3 too. This chain joins TRDV2 and TRDJ1; perhaps D is TRDD2 or TRDD3 (6 bases each). Germline V lookup: CDR1 GEAIGNYY, CDR2 EKD. This CDR3 is 17 amino acids long. The CDR3 sequence is CACDTVGILPNTDKLIF. DNA of the CDR3: TGTGCCTGCGACACCGTGGGGATCCTACCTAACACCGATAAACTCATCTTT.

Concerning this clone itself: TCRdb's entry gives the protein of a much larger clone, which mismatches this DNA's translation at residue 12, likely from a read error; the protein reported here is translated from the DNA. The rearrangement uses TRDV2 and TRDJ1, with D uncertain. The CDR3 contains 15 residues. CDR1 and CDR2 (germline): GEAIGNYY, EKD. CDR3 amino acids: CACDPAGRVTDELIF. The DNA of the CDR3 is TGTGCCTGTGACCCAGCCGGAAGGGTCACCGATGAACTCATCTTT.

Only a few counts were recorded for this clone. The chain combines TRDV2 with TRDJ1; 9 bases fit TRDD3. Trimming at V came to 3 bases and at J to 1 base, leaving 17 bases not matched to a gene. Germline V lookup: CDR1 GEAIGNYY, CDR2 EKD. This CDR3 spans 19 amino acids. The CDR3 spells CACDFVSASTGGPTDKLIF. In nucleotides, the CDR3 is TGTGCCTGTGACTTTGTTTCTGCGAGTACTGGGGGACCCACCGATAAACTCATCTTT.

The chain couples TRDV2 to TRDJ1; 8 bases align to TRDD3. V trimming: 0 bases; J trimming: 2 bases; junction bases outside the gene matches: 19. The CDR3 is 20 amino acids. Germline lookup yields CDR1 GEAIGNYY and CDR2 EKD. CDR3 protein: CACDTVVRDTLPPVTDKLIF. The CDR3 DNA reads TGTGCCTGTGACACCGTTGTCCGGGATACGCTCCCTCCCGTTACCGATAAACTCATCTTT.

This clone was picked up a small number of times. With a far larger clone one base away, a read error is the likely cause. In the same sample, other DNA sequences code for this CDR3. The chain links TRDV2 to TRDJ1, with D possibly matching TRDD3 (6 bases). The germline CDR1 and CDR2 sequences are GEAIGNYY and EKD. This CDR3 comprises 19 residues. The DNA for the CDR3 is TGTGCCTGTGACACTCTGCTTCCAACCCGGGGATCTCGTCCCGACAAACTCATCTTT. Protein product: CACDTLLPTRGSRPDKLIF.

A remark on this clone: A clone one base away is much larger, so this may be a read error. The same CDR3 arises from other DNA sequences in this sample as well. This sequence joins TRDV2 and TRDJ1; D may be TRDD3 (6 bases). This CDR3 spans 15 amino acids. From germline, CDR1 is GEAIGNYY and CDR2 EKD. The germline V and J ends were trimmed by 3 bases and 5 bases, with 18 bases remaining between them. CDR3 in DNA: TGTGCCTGTGACCCCTTGGGGGTGACAGGGGATAAACTCATCTTT. Amino acid sequence: CACDPLGVTGDKLIF.

About this clone itself: TCRdb attributes to this sequence the protein of a much larger clone, which differs from the DNA translation at residue 11; a read error is likely, and the protein displayed is translated from the DNA. This rearrangement joins TRDV2 to TRDJ1; D is ambiguous. Germline V gene data show CDR1 as GEAIGNYY and CDR2 as EKD. The CDR3 contains 20 residues. With 1 base removed from V and 3 bases from J, the gap between germline ends came to 29 bases. CDR3 region: CACDTGSLLLRAPVPDKLIF. CDR3 coding DNA: TGTGCCTGTGACACAGGGTCTCTTTTGTTGAGGGCCCCCGTACCCGATAAACTCATCTTT.

The V gene is TRDV2, the J gene TRDJ1, with TRDD3 matching 9 bases. Losses at the gene ends were 0 bases for V and 0 bases for J; bases not matched to a gene: 4. CDR3 length: 16 residues. The germline gives CDR1 GEAIGNYY, CDR2 EKD. CDR3 in amino acids: CACDTLGDLYTDKLIF. The CDR3 DNA follows: TGTGCCTGTGACACCCTGGGGGATCTGTACACCGATAAACTCATCTTT.

By share of the sample, this clone is medium-sized. The chain is built from TRDV2 and TRDJ1, with 9 positions matching TRDD3. Germline loops: CDR1 GEAIGNYY, CDR2 EKD. The CDR3 has 19 residues. V lost 3 bases, J lost 0 bases, and 16 bases stayed unmatched. DNA for the CDR3: TGTGCCTGTGACTACCTTAAGGGGATACGGGGCGACGACACCGATAAACTCATCTTT. Amino acids: CACDYLKGIRGDDTDKLIF.